Listed below are T cell receptor beta chains from one sample, sequenced in a study of T cell responses to AZD1222 COVID-19 vaccine. Data came from immunoSEQ multiplex PCR; TCRdb stores just in-frame clones and leaves some out. The sample contains about 130,000 clones, about 91% of which appear only once. The material sequenced was peripheral blood, taken on day 0 of AZD1222 vaccination. These receptors came from an adult in good health. Both conserved end residues are part of each CDR3. The D gene is left open where the match is weak. Clone size is given for some rows only: seen once, a few or many times, or a class if the clone is expanded.

D: TRBD1; V: TRBV12-5; size: NA; J: TRBJ1-1; CDR3: CASGPQTGGEAFF; DNA: TGTGCTAGTGGTCCACAAACAGGGGGCGAAGCTTTCTTT
D: NA; V: TRBV6-2/TRBV6-3; size: NA; J: TRBJ2-3; CDR3: CASSLLGLRVDTQYF; DNA: TGTGCCAGCAGCTTACTAGGCCTCCGGGTAGATACGCAGTATTTT
D: TRBD2; V: TRBV5-4; size: NA; J: TRBJ2-3; CDR3: CASRGSGGESSTDTQYF; DNA: TGTGCCAGCAGGGGTAGCGGGGGTGAATCTAGCACAGATACGCAGTATTTT
D: NA; V: TRBV19; size: NA; J: TRBJ1-1; CDR3: CASSTQGGTEAFF; DNA: TGTGCCAGTAGTACACAGGGCGGCACTGAAGCTTTCTTT
D: NA; V: TRBV7-2; size: NA; J: TRBJ2-5; CDR3: CASSLLGGQETQYF; DNA: TGTGCCAGCAGCCTCCTCGGCGGGCAAGAGACCCAGTACTTC
D: TRBD1; V: TRBV5-4; size: NA; J: TRBJ1-2; CDR3: CASSPGTGARNYGYTF; DNA: TGTGCCAGCAGCCCCGGGACAGGGGCGAGGAACTATGGCTACACCTTC
D: NA; V: TRBV11-2; size: NA; J: TRBJ2-7; CDR3: CASSPVEYEQYF; DNA: TGTGCCAGCAGCCCCGTCGAATACGAGCAGTACTTC
D: TRBD1; V: TRBV2; size: NA; J: TRBJ1-3; CDR3: CASRKLQGGGNTIYF; DNA: TGTGCCAGCAGGAAACTACAGGGGGGAGGAAACACCATATATTTT
D: TRBD1; V: TRBV18; size: NA; J: TRBJ2-2; CDR3: CASSRTGQNTGELFF; DNA: TGTGCCAGCTCACGGACAGGGCAGAACACCGGGGAGCTGTTTTTT
D: NA; V: TRBV6-5; size: NA; J: TRBJ1-2; CDR3: CASSPPVGGHGYTF; DNA: TGTGCCAGCAGTCCCCCGGTAGGGGGTCATGGCTACACCTTC
D: TRBD1; V: TRBV25-1; size: once; J: TRBJ2-7; CDR3: CASSPRTGNEQYF; DNA: TGTGCCAGCAGTCCTCGGACAGGGAACGAGCAGTACTTC
D: NA; V: TRBV19; size: NA; J: TRBJ1-5; CDR3: CASSLRPEGYQPQHF; DNA: TGTGCCAGTAGTCTTCGGCCTGAGGGGTATCAGCCCCAGCATTTT
D: NA; V: TRBV11-2; size: NA; J: TRBJ1-1; CDR3: CASSPWPDEAFF; DNA: TGTGCCAGCAGCCCCTGGCCTGATGAAGCTTTCTTT
D: TRBD1; V: TRBV10-3; size: NA; J: TRBJ2-7; CDR3: CAINPRDRADEQYF; DNA: TGTGCCATCAACCCCCGGGACAGGGCCGACGAGCAGTACTTC
D: NA; V: TRBV6-5; size: NA; J: TRBJ2-7; CDR3: CASSYRRNLVYEQYF; DNA: TGTGCCAGCAGTTACCGTAGGAACTTGGTCTACGAGCAGTACTTC
D: NA; V: TRBV6-6; size: NA; J: TRBJ1-6; CDR3: CASRVVSYNSPLHF; DNA: TGTGCCAGCAGGGTCGTCTCCTATAATTCACCCCTCCACTTT
D: NA; V: TRBV7-2; size: once; J: TRBJ2-7; CDR3: CASRVRAGDDYEQYF; DNA: TGTGCCAGCAGGGTCAGGGCAGGGGATGACTACGAGCAGTACTTC
D: TRBD2; V: TRBV2; size: NA; J: TRBJ2-7; CDR3: CASSEQSGGGEQYF; DNA: TGTGCCAGCAGTGAACAGAGCGGGGGGGGTGAGCAGTACTTC
D: NA; V: TRBV7-9; size: NA; J: TRBJ2-7; CDR3: CASSPRTALISYEQYF; DNA: TGTGCCAGCAGCCCCCGGACAGCATTGATCTCCTACGAGCAGTACTTC
D: NA; V: TRBV27; size: once; J: TRBJ2-1; CDR3: CASSLAPDPYNEQFF; DNA: TGTGCCAGCAGTCTAGCACCCGACCCATACAATGAGCAGTTCTTC
D: TRBD1; V: TRBV19; size: NA; J: TRBJ2-5; CDR3: CASSIGTGRQETQYF; DNA: TGTGCCAGTAGTATTGGGACAGGGCGGCAGGAGACCCAGTACTTC
D: NA; V: TRBV3-1/TRBV3-2; size: NA; J: TRBJ1-2; CDR3: CASSPSTPRVLSRGYTF; DNA: TGTGCCAGCAGCCCAAGCACCCCCAGGGTCCTCAGTCGCGGCTACACCTTC
D: NA; V: TRBV15; size: medium-sized; J: TRBJ2-1; CDR3: CATSRNLIHYNEQFF; DNA: TGTGCCACCAGCAGAAACCTCATCCATTACAATGAGCAGTTCTTC
D: NA; V: TRBV11-2; size: once; J: TRBJ1-1; CDR3: CASSLSGLEAFF; DNA: TGTGCCAGCAGCTTATCGGGGCTAGAAGCTTTCTTT
D: NA; V: TRBV19; size: NA; J: TRBJ1-5; CDR3: CASSRKPDRFNQPQHF; DNA: TGTGCCAGTAGCCGTAAACCCGACAGGTTCAATCAGCCCCAGCATTTT
D: NA; V: TRBV6-4; size: NA; J: TRBJ1-2; CDR3: CASSRQVTYGYTF; DNA: TGTGCCAGCAGTCGACAGGTGACCTATGGCTACACCTTC
D: NA; V: TRBV10-3; size: NA; J: TRBJ2-3; CDR3: CAISASSTDTQYF; DNA: TGTGCCATCAGTGCATCGAGCACAGATACGCAGTATTTT
D: NA; V: TRBV15; size: NA; J: TRBJ1-1; CDR3: CATSRGRGVNTEAFF; DNA: TGTGCCACCAGCAGAGGACGGGGGGTGAACACTGAAGCTTTCTTT
D: TRBD2; V: TRBV3-1/TRBV3-2; size: NA; J: TRBJ2-5; CDR3: CASSGSYSGASRETQYF; DNA: TGTGCCAGCAGCGGGAGTTACAGCGGGGCTTCACGAGAGACCCAGTACTTC
D: NA; V: TRBV30; size: NA; J: TRBJ1-1; CDR3: CAWRKPGSNTEAFF; DNA: TGTGCCTGGAGGAAGCCGGGATCGAACACTGAAGCTTTCTTT
D: NA; V: TRBV7-9; size: NA; J: TRBJ2-7; CDR3: CASSHGQTDYEQYF; DNA: TGTGCCAGCAGCCACGGACAGACGGACTACGAGCAGTACTTC
D: TRBD1; V: TRBV5-6; size: NA; J: TRBJ2-3; CDR3: CASSLMTGRGYF; DNA: TGTGCCAGCAGCTTGATGACAGGGCGCGGGTATTTT
D: NA; V: TRBV10-3; size: NA; J: TRBJ1-2; CDR3: CAIREKGLDGYTF; DNA: TGTGCCATCAGAGAGAAAGGTCTGGATGGCTACACCTTC
D: NA; V: TRBV4-3; size: few; J: TRBJ1-1; CDR3: CASSQRLTNTEAFF; DNA: TGCGCCAGCAGCCAACGCCTCACGAACACTGAAGCTTTCTTT
D: NA; V: TRBV27; size: NA; J: TRBJ1-5; CDR3: CASSFARNQPQHF; DNA: TGTGCCAGCAGTTTCGCTCGCAATCAGCCCCAGCATTTT
D: NA; V: TRBV28; size: few; J: TRBJ2-7; CDR3: CASSLTPPVTYEQYF; DNA: TGTGCCAGCAGTTTAACCCCTCCCGTCACCTACGAGCAGTACTTC